This T cell receptor (beta chain) was documented in a study of blood T cell repertoires in COVID-19. Study summary: Samples taken during acute and convalescent COVID-19 were collected in the United States, Italy and Spain. The cDNA or gDNA used as material had been derived from T cells, B-cell-depleted T cells, or PBMCs.

Authors' methods: Researchers report that nucleated cell counts were estimated from reference gene primer amplification. Clones were sequenced by immunoSEQ multiplex PCR, and TCRdb holds only the in-frame ones, with some missing. V and J calls and clone size are given by that table; D and trimming were obtained from the DNA. The sample yields fewer than 85,000 clones, less than 85% seen once. What was sequenced was peripheral blood. The clonotype comes from a human donor with acute or convalescent COVID-19. The donor label of this sample is uncertain.

CDR3 region: CAISESGRGTEAFF. In DNA, the CDR3 is TGTGCCATCAGTGAGTCAGGGAGGGGCACTGAAGCTTTCTTT. The gene calls are TRBV10-3 and TRBJ1-1, with a possible D match to TRBD1 (5 bases). V was pared by 0 bases and J by 4 bases, with 9 bases between. The CDR3 is made up of 14 amino acids. From germline, CDR1 is ENHRY and CDR2 SYGVKD.